This T cell receptor beta chain appears in the sequencing data of a study of blood T cell repertoires in COVID-19. At the level of the study: Sites across the United States, Italy and Spain contributed samples from acute and convalescent COVID-19. T cells, B-cell-depleted T cells, or PBMCs provided the cDNA or gDNA that served as material.

Measured with immunoSEQ multiplex PCR; TCRdb has only the in-frame clones, and not every one. The sample records about 110,000 clones, 75% to 90% being singletons. This TCR came from a woman in her fifties or sixties with acute or convalescent COVID-19. The sequenced sample was peripheral blood.

The CDR3 loop is CASSFELQGKLFF. As DNA, the CDR3 is TGTGCCAGCAGCTTCGAACTTCAGGGAAAACTGTTTTTT. The V gene is TRBV11-2, the J gene TRBJ1-4, with a tentative D call TRBD1 (5 bases). The CDR3 totals 13 residues. V was clipped by 3 bases and J by 10 bases, with 12 bases between them. Germline CDR1 reads SGHAT; CDR2 reads FQNNGV. Full variable domain (outside the CDR3, taken from reference TRBV11-2 and TRBJ1-4): EAGVAQSPRYKIIEKRQSVAFWCNPISGHATLYWYQQILGQGPKLLIQFQNNGVVDDSQLPKDRFSAERLKGVDSTLKIQPAKLEDSAVYLCASSFELQGKLFFGSGTQLSVL.